The 16 T cell receptor beta chains below all came from one sample that was sequenced in a study of cytomegalovirus exposure and HLA in healthy donors (dated by TCRdb to 2016 to 2017). Library prep was done by the immunoSEQ multiplex PCR assay. For the multiplex PCR, a mixture combining 60 forward primers for TCR Vbeta segments and 13 reverse primers for TCR Jbeta segments was used. The source is immuneACCESS, and TCRdb retained only in-frame sequences with V and J called. Part of the clones is not carried over; for the studies checked, unresolved V genes explain less than half of this, and the remainder is unexplained. The sample profile shows approximately 170,000 clones; 75% of them were found once. More than 4% of the sample goes to the ten largest clones. Sequenced input: PBMCs. Receptor source: a male donor in good health and CMV-seronegative.

V gene TRBV5-4 combines with J gene TRBJ2-2; 7 bases align to TRBD1. CDR1 SGHNT and CDR2 YYREEE come from the germline V gene (reference sequence). With V trimmed by 1 base and J by 0 bases, 3 bases remained unmatched. This CDR3 is built from 16 residues. This CDR3 is CASSLNQGANTGELFF. CDR3 coding DNA: TGTGCCAGCAGCTTGAACCAGGGGGCGAACACCGGGGAGCTGTTTTTT.

This clone was seen a single time. The genes are TRBV9 and TRBJ2-7, with 7 bases aligning to TRBD1. Germline CDR1 reads SGDLS; CDR2 reads YYNGEE. J gave up 2 bases and V 3 bases, and 2 bases lay outside the gene matches. The CDR3 extends over 13 amino acids. Here the CDR3 DNA reads TGTGCCAGCAGCGAAGGACAGGCCTACGAGCAGTACTTC. Encoded protein: CASSEGQAYEQYF.

This clone was detected only once. V is TRBV2 and J is TRBJ2-7; D unresolved. The germline gives CDR1 SNHLY, CDR2 FYNNEI. V lost 2 bases, J lost 7 bases, and 9 bases lay in between. The CDR3 consists of 12 residues. The CDR3 loop is CASSEYPFEQYF. The CDR3 nucleotides are TGTGCCAGCAGTGAATATCCGTTTGAGCAGTACTTC. Together with reference TRBV2 and TRBJ2-7, the CDR3 gives the full variable domain: EPEVTQTPSHQVTQMGQEVILRCVPISNHLYFYWYRQILGQKVEFLVSFYNNEISEKSEIFDDQFSVERPDGSNFTLKIRSTKLEDSAMYFCASSEYPFEQYFGPGTRLTVT.

The chain employs TRBV7-9 and TRBJ2-3; no definite D call. Trimming left V 2 bases short and J 0 bases short, with 12 bases between. This CDR3 contains 16 residues. CDR1 and CDR2 (germline): SEHNR, FQNEAQ (reference sequence). CDR3 protein: CASSLIRITSTDTQYF. The CDR3 DNA is TGTGCCAGCAGCTTAATCCGAATCACTAGCACAGATACGCAGTATTTT.

The chain uses TRBV6-5 and TRBJ1-1; D unclear. V lost 3 bases and J lost 1, with 12 bases in between. Germline V gene sequence: CDR1 MNHEY, CDR2 SVGAGI. This CDR3 has 15 amino acids. Here the CDR3 reads CASSYAGFRNTEAFF. The CDR3, as DNA: TGTGCCAGCAGTTATGCGGGATTCAGGAACACTGAAGCTTTCTTT.

V is TRBV19 and J is TRBJ1-1, with D uncertain. Germline V lookup: CDR1 LNHDA, CDR2 SQIVND (reference sequence). Trimming cost V 8 bases and J 3 bases, with 10 bases left between them. CDR3 length equals 12 residues. CDR3 sequence reads: CASGGRDTEAFF. The CDR3 nucleotides read TGTGCCAGTGGAGGGAGGGACACTGAAGCTTTCTTT. The complete variable domain, with remaining parts taken from reference TRBV19 and TRBJ1-1, reads DGGITQSPKYLFRKEGQNVTLSCEQNLNHDAMYWYRQDPGQGLRLIYYSQIVNDFQKGDIAEGYSVSREKKESFPLTVTSAQKNPTAFYLCASGGRDTEAFFGQGTRLTVV.

The rearrangement joins TRBV7-6 to TRBJ2-4; weak D call: TRBD2 (6 bases). V dropped 1 base and J dropped 9 bases, with 19 bases sitting between them. Germline-derived CDR1 and CDR2 are SGHVS and FNYEAQ. The CDR3 extends over 16 amino acids. The CDR3 nucleotides are TGTGCCAGCAGCTTAGAGGCGGGGCCCAAAAGGGGCATTCAGTACTTC. Translation: CASSLEAGPKRGIQYF. Full variable domain (rest looked up from reference TRBV7-6 and TRBJ2-4): GAGVSQSPRYKVTKRGQDVALRCDPISGHVSLYWYRQALGQGPEFLTYFNYEAQQDKSGLPNDRFSAERPEGSISTLTIQRTEQRDSAMYRCASSLEAGPKRGIQYFGAGTRLSVL.

The genes are TRBV5-1 and TRBJ1-1; no clear D. With 5 bases removed from V and 1 base from J, the gap between germline ends came to 12 bases. The CDR3 totals 14 residues. Germline V gives CDR1 SGHRS, CDR2 YFSETQ. CDR3 region: CASRAQATNTEAFF. The CDR3 region has the DNA TGCGCCAGCAGGGCCCAGGCAACGAACACTGAAGCTTTCTTT.

The chain couples TRBV10-3 to TRBJ1-4; 7 bases line up with TRBD1. Germline CDR1 reads ENHRY; CDR2 reads SYGVKD. This CDR3 region has 16 residues. The J segment lost 0 bases and the V segment lost 2 bases, leaving 3 bases of the junction unmatched. The CDR3 DNA sequence: TGTGCCATCAGTGAGGGGGACAGAGCAACTAATGAAAAACTGTTTTTT. Its translation is CAISEGDRATNEKLFF.

The chain links TRBV29-1 to TRBJ1-5; D call uncertain. Per germline, CDR1 SQVTM and CDR2 ANQGSEA. The CDR3 extends over 13 amino acids. V dropped 4 bases and J dropped 0 bases, with 7 bases sitting between them. The CDR3 here is CSVAHGSNQPQHF. The CDR3 coding sequence is TGCAGCGTTGCTCACGGTAGCAATCAGCCCCAGCATTTT. Full variable domain (missing parts from reference TRBV29-1 and TRBJ1-5): SAVISQKPSRDICQRGTSLTIQCQVDSQVTMMFWYRQQPGQSLTLIATANQGSEATYESGFVIDKFPISRPNLTFSTLTVSNMSPEDSSIYLCSVAHGSNQPQHFGDGTRLSIL.

V is TRBV28 and J is TRBJ1-4; 8 bases are shared with TRBD1. The germline V gene has CDR1 MDHEN and CDR2 SYDVKM. V lost 6 bases and J lost 7; bases outside the gene matches: 4. The length of the CDR3 is 13 residues. The CDR3 nucleotides read TGTGCCAGCAGGCCAGGGGGCGGTGAAAAACTGTTTTTT. Protein product: CASRPGGGEKLFF.

The gene calls are TRBV12-5 and TRBJ1-2; 7 bases agree with TRBD1. With V trimmed by 2 bases and J by 3 bases, 3 bases remained unmatched. This CDR3 is 14 amino acids long. Germline loops: CDR1 LGHNT, CDR2 FRNRAP. CDR3 DNA: TGTGCTAGTGGTTTGAGGACAGGCTACTATGGCTACACCTTC. Translation: CASGLRTGYYGYTF.

The V and J genes are TRBV7-9 and TRBJ1-4, with D unresolved. The CDR3 loop spans 14 amino acids. Looked up from germline, CDR1 is SEHNR and CDR2 is FQNEAQ (reference sequence). Trimming pared 5 bases from V and 7 bases from J, leaving 14 bases between. The CDR3 here is CASSVLGNGEKLFF. The CDR3, as DNA: TGTGCCAGCAGCGTACTAGGGAACGGTGAAAAACTGTTTTTT.

The chain has TRBV19 and TRBJ2-7; maybe TRBD1 (5 bases). The V gene lost 4 bases and the J gene lost 4 bases, with 20 bases spanning the gap. The CDR3 length is 16 residues. The germline V gene has CDR1 LNHDA and CDR2 SQIVND (reference sequence). CDR3 in DNA: TGTGCCAGTAGTAGGAAAGGGGCTCAATCCGGGTACGAGCAGTACTTC. It is translated as CASSRKGAQSGYEQYF. The variable domain in full, with the rest retrieved from reference TRBV19 and TRBJ2-7, is DGGITQSPKYLFRKEGQNVTLSCEQNLNHDAMYWYRQDPGQGLRLIYYSQIVNDFQKGDIAEGYSVSREKKESFPLTVTSAQKNPTAFYLCASSRKGAQSGYEQYFGPGTRLTVT.

This clone was seen a few times. The chain has TRBV5-1 and TRBJ2-7, with 7 bases identical to TRBD2. Germline V gene sequence: CDR1 SGHRS, CDR2 YFSETQ. This CDR3 has 15 residues. V was pared by 2 bases and J by 2 bases, with 7 bases of the junction left unmatched. This CDR3 reads CASSFEELAPYEQYF. The DNA for the CDR3 is TGCGCCAGCAGCTTTGAGGAACTAGCGCCCTACGAGCAGTACTTC.

V usage is TRBV7-9 and J usage is TRBJ1-5; 7 positions match TRBD1. CDR3 size: 14 residues. With 4 bases clipped from V and 6 bases from J, the junction kept 6 bases outside the gene matches. Germline V CDR1 and CDR2: SEHNR, FQNEAQ (reference sequence). In DNA form, the CDR3 reads TGTGCCAGCAGCTATGGGGCAGGGGGTCAGCCCCAGCATTTT. Translated: CASSYGAGGQPQHF.